The next 14 T cell receptor beta chains were all read from a single sample in a study of graft-versus-host responses after intestinal transplantation. The protocol was immunoSEQ multiplex PCR, while the TCRdb copy is restricted to in-frame clones and leaves out a portion. The profile covers around 84,000 clones, with 83% appearing a single time and roughly 15% taken by the ten largest. These receptors' antigens are unknown. The starting material was unstimulated CD8+ T cells sorted from spleen or lymph node cells, obtained before intestinal transplant. These TCRs come from a human donor who received an intestinal transplant.

This chain uses TRBV12-5 with TRBJ2-4, with D unresolved. The CDR3 is made up of 13 amino acids. Germline CDR1 LGHNT, CDR2 FRNRAP. With 1 base removed from V and 6 bases from J, the gap between germline ends came to 7 bases. The CDR3 DNA reads TGTGCTAGTGGTTTGGCCAGCTCAAACATTCAGTACTTC. Its protein is CASGLASSNIQYF. Full variable domain (missing parts from reference TRBV12-5 and TRBJ2-4): DARVTQTPRHKVTEMGQEVTMRCQPILGHNTVFWYRQTMMQGLELLAYFRNRAPLDDSGMPKDRFSAEMPDATLATLKIQPSEPRDSAVYFCASGLASSNIQYFGAGTRLSVL.

The rearrangement uses TRBV6-5 and TRBJ1-4; D gene unclear. The V gene lost 1 base and the J gene lost 3 bases, with 6 bases spanning the gap. The length of the CDR3 is 14 residues. In germline, CDR1 is MNHEY, CDR2 SVGAGI. The CDR3 sequence: CASSYLESNEKLFF. The CDR3 bases are TGTGCCAGCAGTTACTTGGAGTCTAATGAAAAACTGTTTTTT.

This clone came up once. The chain combines TRBV10-3 with TRBJ1-2; D ambiguous. Trimming removed 5 bases from V and 7 bases from J, with 14 bases in between. Per germline, CDR1 ENHRY and CDR2 SYGVKD. The CDR3 spans 13 residues. CDR3 sequence: CAISSIRAGGYTF. The CDR3 region has the DNA TGTGCCATCAGTAGCATAAGAGCAGGTGGCTACACCTTC.

The gene calls are TRBV5-6 and TRBJ2-7; TRBD2 might be the D (5 bases). From germline, CDR1 is SGHDT and CDR2 YYEEEE. The V and J ends lost 6 bases and 0 bases respectively, with 16 bases between them. There are 15 residues in the CDR3. This CDR3 reads CASTNTGSYSYEQYF. In DNA form, the CDR3 reads TGTGCCAGCACGAACACGGGGTCATACTCCTACGAGCAGTACTTC.

The V gene is TRBV14, the J gene TRBJ2-7, with no clear D. Trimming took off 0 bases at V and 5 bases at J, with 11 bases between the two ends. Per the germline V gene, CDR1 is SGHDN and CDR2 is FVKESK. The CDR3 covers 14 residues. The chain's CDR3 is CASSQDSLVDEQYF. The CDR3 bases are TGTGCCAGCAGCCAAGACAGTCTGGTCGACGAGCAGTACTTC.

V and J are TRBV7-2 and TRBJ2-7; D unresolved. V lost 2 bases and J lost 4, with 12 bases in between. This CDR3 contains 14 residues. The germline gives CDR1 SGHTA, CDR2 FQGNSA. The CDR3, as DNA: TGTGCCAGCAGCTTAACGGGCCCTGCGTACGAGCAGTACTTC. It codes for CASSLTGPAYEQYF.

The rearrangement uses TRBV2 and TRBJ2-1; D not resolved. The CDR3 extends over 14 amino acids. V lost 4 bases and J 1 base, leaving 8 bases between the germline ends. The germline V gene has CDR1 SNHLY and CDR2 FYNNEI. The CDR3 sequence: CASSGRVSYNEQFF. CDR3 nucleotide sequence: TGTGCCAGCAGTGGAAGGGTTTCCTACAATGAGCAGTTCTTC. Using reference TRBV2 and TRBJ2-1 for the parts outside the CDR3, the full variable domain is EPEVTQTPSHQVTQMGQEVILRCVPISNHLYFYWYRQILGQKVEFLVSFYNNEISEKSEIFDDQFSVERPDGSNFTLKIRSTKLEDSAMYFCASSGRVSYNEQFFGPGTRLTVL.

This chain links TRBV29-1 with TRBJ2-5; a possible D gene is TRBD2 (7 bases). Germline lookup yields CDR1 SQVTM and CDR2 ANQGSEA. With 6 bases removed from V and 0 bases from J, the gap between germline ends came to 14 bases. CDR3 size: 14 residues. The CDR3, as DNA: TGCAGCGTGGGAGGGGGAAAGTACCAAGAGACCCAGTACTTC. This translates into CSVGGGKYQETQYF.

The rearrangement joins TRBV6-1 to TRBJ2-5; D is uncertain. Germline CDR1 reads MNHNS; CDR2 reads SASEGT. The CDR3 has 11 amino acids. V lost 6 bases and J lost 0, with 2 bases in between. The CDR3 DNA is TGTGCCAGCAGAAACCAAGAGACCCAGTACTTC. The encoded protein is CASRNQETQYF.

CDR3 sequence: CASSEGSGLGETQYF. CDR3 coding DNA: TGTGCCAGCAGTGAAGGGTCAGGGTTAGGGGAGACCCAGTACTTC. This chain uses TRBV2 with TRBJ2-5; the D gene is possibly TRBD1 (5 bases). Germline V gene data show CDR1 as SNHLY and CDR2 as FYNNEI. V dropped 1 base and J dropped 5 bases, with 14 bases sitting between them. This CDR3 has 15 residues. Combining the CDR3 with reference TRBV2 and TRBJ2-5 gives the whole variable domain EPEVTQTPSHQVTQMGQEVILRCVPISNHLYFYWYRQILGQKVEFLVSFYNNEISEKSEIFDDQFSVERPDGSNFTLKIRSTKLEDSAMYFCASSEGSGLGETQYFGPGTRLLVL.

The chain joins TRBV10-1 to TRBJ1-1, with a tentative D call TRBD1 (6 bases). The CDR3 totals 13 residues. Looked up from germline, CDR1 is WNHNN and CDR2 is SYGVQD (reference sequence). V lost 4 bases and J 6 bases, leaving 12 bases between the germline ends. Here the CDR3 reads CASSGSGGSEAFF. The CDR3 DNA follows: TGCGCCAGCAGTGGGTCGGGGGGCTCTGAAGCTTTCTTT.

The J gene is TRBJ1-5, the V gene TRBV5-1, with no clear D. The V gene lost 2 bases and the J gene lost 2 bases, with 8 bases spanning the gap. Germline V gene sequence: CDR1 SGHRS, CDR2 YFSETQ. This CDR3 is built from 14 residues. The CDR3 sequence is CASSFWGGNQPQHF. CDR3 nucleotide sequence: TGCGCCAGCAGCTTTTGGGGTGGCAATCAGCCCCAGCATTTT.

The V and J genes are TRBV10-2 and TRBJ2-5, with 10 bases aligning to TRBD2. Per the germline V gene, CDR1 is WSHSY and CDR2 is SAAADI. Trimming removed 7 bases from V and 5 bases from J; junction bases left unmatched: 10. The CDR3 runs 15 residues. CDR3 nucleotides: TGCGCCAGCACCAAGAGCGGGGGGGCCGTGGAGACCCAGTACTTC. Protein sequence: CASTKSGGAVETQYF.

The chain employs TRBV9 and TRBJ2-1, with 7 bases fitting TRBD2. The V gene's germline CDR1 is SGDLS and CDR2 YYNGEE. This CDR3 is 16 amino acids long. J gave up 0 bases and V 4 bases, and 7 bases lay outside the gene matches. CDR3 bases: TGTGCCAGCAGCCTGAGACTAGCTAGCTCCTACAATGAGCAGTTCTTC. It yields the protein CASSLRLASSYNEQFF.